Here is one TCR beta chain with its context. As handled by the study authors: The authors estimated nucleated cell counts from reference gene primer amplification. The data were produced by immunoSEQ multiplex PCR, yet TCRdb's version contains in-frame clones alone and is incomplete. V and J calls and clone size come straight from that table; D and trimming were deduced from the DNA. This sample has roughly 79,000 clones, with roughly four fifths found just once. This CDR3 is built from 14 residues. Trimming at V came to 8 bases and at J to 0 bases, leaving 4 bases not matched to a gene. Germline CDR1 reads MNHEY; CDR2 reads SVGAGI. The data are from a study of blood T cell repertoires in COVID-19. Study details: Material from acute and convalescent COVID-19 was sourced from the United States, Italy and Spain. Sources were T cells, B-cell-depleted T cells, or PBMCs; the material itself was cDNA or gDNA.

The TCR originated in a human donor in a cohort sampled during active COVID-19. The chain couples TRBV6-5 to TRBJ2-5; 9 nucleotides line up with TRBD2. The sequencing input was peripheral blood. The CDR3, as DNA: TGTGCCAGCCGTCTAGCGGGGAACCAAGAGACCCAGTACTTC. Amino acid sequence: CASRLAGNQETQYF.